This is a list of T cell receptor beta chains from one sample in a study of CD8+CD57+ T cells in acquired aplastic anemia. One entry per CDR3 protein results from TCRdb running MiXCR on the reads. The table lists about 190,000 distinct CDR3 sequences, roughly half of them singletons, with about 17% in the top ten. Specimen: sorted CD4+, CD8+, or CD8+CD57+ T cells (not recorded which) from PBMCs. Receptors originate from a human donor in good health, serving as a control. Both conserved end residues are part of each CDR3. The D gene is left open where the match is weak. Rows give clone size only sometimes, using once, few, many, or a class for an expanded clone.

CSAGESGVPLYEQYF	TGCAGTGCTGGGGAGAGCGGGGTTCCACTCTACGAGCAGTACTTC	TRBJ2-7	TRBV20-1	few	TRBD2
CSASLAGGSYDEQFF	TGCAGTGCTAGTCTGGCAGGGGGCTCCTACGATGAGCAGTTCTTC	TRBJ2-1	TRBV20-1	.	TRBD1
CAIIKGASYNSPLHF	TGTGCCATCATCAAGGGGGCGTCCTATAATTCACCCCTCCACTTT	TRBJ1-6	TRBV10-3	.	TRBD1
CSVMTSGGAVDTQYF	TGCAGCGTTATGACTAGCGGGGGGGCCGTAGATACGCAGTATTTT	TRBJ2-3	TRBV29-1	.	TRBD2
CASSLKDYQRIQPQHF	TGTGCCAGCAGCTTAAAGGATTACCAGCGGATTCAGCCCCAGCATTTT	TRBJ1-5	TRBV7-2	.	.
CASSYQATNTEAFF	TGCGCCAGCAGCTACCAAGCTACTAACACTGAAGCTTTCTTT	TRBJ1-1	TRBV5-8	.	.
CAISEGQGGNYGYTF	TGTGCCATCAGTGAGGGGCAGGGGGGTAACTATGGCTACACCTTC	TRBJ1-2	TRBV10-3	few	TRBD1
CASSLGLADEQYF	TGCGCCAGCAGCTTGGGACTAGCTGACGAGCAGTACTTC	TRBJ2-7	TRBV5-1	.	TRBD2
CAISGSTGGFGVNQPQHF	TGTGCCATCAGTGGGTCGACAGGGGGCTTCGGAGTCAATCAGCCCCAGCATTTT	TRBJ1-5	TRBV10-3	.	TRBD1
CASSLVQITYNKQFF	TGTGCCAGCAGCTTAGTACAGATAACCTACAATAAGCAGTTCTTC	TRBJ2-1	TRBV7-8	many	.
CASSLETDYAGELFF	TGCGCCAGCAGCCTTGAGACAGATTACGCCGGGGAGCTGTTTTTT	TRBJ2-2	TRBV4-3	.	.
CASSPGLGGGNTEAFF	TGCGCCAGCAGCCCGGGCCTCGGCGGCGGGAACACTGAAGCTTTCTTT	TRBJ1-1	TRBV5-1	many	.
CASSLGPPSYEQYF	TGTGCCAGCAGCTTAGGGCCCCCTTCCTACGAGCAGTACTTC	TRBJ2-7	TRBV7-2	once	.
CASTRGIAPYEQYF	TGCGCCAGTACCCGGGGTATCGCGCCCTACGAGCAGTACTTC	TRBJ2-7	TRBV10-2	many	.
CASSLGRLAGSQETQYF	TGTGCCAGCAGCTTAGGCCGACTAGCGGGGAGTCAAGAGACCCAGTACTTC	TRBJ2-5	TRBV7-2	.	TRBD2
CAGSQGGFGPSAYEQYF	TGTGCCGGCAGCCAAGGAGGCTTCGGGCCCAGCGCCTACGAGCAGTACTTC	TRBJ2-7	TRBV4-2	.	.
CASSLIGQGSKAFF	TGTGCCAGCAGCCTAATCGGACAGGGGTCGAAAGCTTTCTTT	TRBJ1-1	TRBV10-1	.	TRBD1
CASSPGAASPLHF	TGTGCCAGCAGCCCAGGGGCCGCGTCACCCCTCCACTTT	TRBJ1-6	TRBV7-3	.	.
CASSYPPTGNTEAFF	TGTGCCAGCAGCTATCCTCCGACAGGGAACACTGAAGCTTTCTTT	TRBJ1-1	TRBV7-2	once	.
CASSEGGTDYNEQFF	TGTGCCAGCAGTGAAGGTGGGACAGACTACAATGAGCAGTTCTTC	TRBJ2-1	TRBV25-1	.	TRBD1
CASSYRAGAYNEQYF	TGTGCCAGCAGTTACAGGGCGGGGGCCTACAATGAGCAGTATTTT	TRBJ2-3	TRBV10-3	.	.
CSARDRNTYNEQFF	TGCAGTGCTAGAGATCGGAACACCTACAATGAGCAGTTCTTC	TRBJ2-1	TRBV20-1	many	.
CAISDSSGRGDEQFF	TGTGCCATCAGTGATTCTAGCGGGAGAGGCGATGAGCAGTTCTTC	TRBJ2-1	TRBV10-3	.	TRBD2
CVIKAGGQFNEKLFF	TGTGTTATCAAAGCCGGGGGACAGTTTAATGAAAAACTGTTTTTT	TRBJ1-4	TRBV10-3	.	TRBD1
CAIRPGTVRHEQYF	TGTGCCATCAGGCCCGGGACAGTCCGGCACGAGCAGTACTTC	TRBJ2-7	TRBV10-3	.	TRBD1
CSVEGGPNTEAFF	TGCAGCGTTGAGGGGGGACCGAACACTGAAGCTTTCTTT	TRBJ1-1	TRBV29-1	.	.
CASSLAGRQETQYF	TGCGCCAGCAGCTTGGCGGGTAGGCAGGAGACCCAGTACTTC	TRBJ2-5	TRBV5-1	few	.
CAIKAVLEETQYF	TGTGCCATCAAGGCAGTCCTAGAGGAGACCCAGTACTTC	TRBJ2-5	TRBV10-3	.	.
CASSARSGEGYEQYF	TGTGCCAGCAGCGCGAGATCGGGGGAGGGCTACGAGCAGTACTTC	TRBJ2-7	TRBV9	once	TRBD2
CASSLAWTNYGYTF	TGTGCCAGCAGCTTAGCTTGGACGAACTATGGCTACACCTTC	TRBJ1-2	TRBV7-8	.	.
CASGRDRGSEQFF	TGTGCCAGCGGCCGGGACAGGGGATCGGAGCAGTTCTTC	TRBJ2-1	TRBV25-1	.	TRBD1
CATSSDRVLRTEAFF	TGTGCCACCAGCAGCGACAGGGTGTTGAGGACTGAAGCTTTCTTT	TRBJ1-1	TRBV15	.	TRBD1
CSASPGAGSYEQYF	TGCAGTGCTAGTCCAGGGGCGGGATCCTACGAGCAGTACTTC	TRBJ2-7	TRBV20-1	.	.
CSATEGMVTEAFF	TGCAGTGCTACAGAGGGCATGGTCACTGAAGCTTTCTTT	TRBJ1-1	TRBV20-1	.	.
CASSMGELQETQYF	TGTGCCAGTAGTATGGGAGAACTTCAAGAGACCCAGTACTTC	TRBJ2-5	TRBV19	.	.
CAISRLAADTQYF	TGTGCCATCAGTCGACTAGCGGCAGATACGCAGTATTTT	TRBJ2-3	TRBV10-3	.	TRBD2
CAWSVLNRDTSPLHF	TGTGCCTGGAGTGTATTGAACAGAGATACTTCACCCCTCCACTTT	TRBJ1-6	TRBV30	.	.
CASSQRTGTNYGYTF	TGTGCCAGCAGCCAGCGGACAGGGACAAACTATGGCTACACCTTC	TRBJ1-2	TRBV7-9	.	TRBD1
CASSDVSWGSQETQYF	TGTGCCAGCAGCGATGTTTCATGGGGGTCTCAAGAGACCCAGTACTTC	TRBJ2-5	TRBV7-9	.	.
CASSIEGLIATSGYTF	TGTGCCAGTAGTATAGAGGGCTTAATAGCAACTTCAGGCTACACCTTC	TRBJ1-2	TRBV19	once	.
CSANLAYQETQYF	TGCAGTGCTAACCTAGCGTATCAAGAGACCCAGTACTTC	TRBJ2-5	TRBV20-1	medium-sized	.
CASSYSGGLGTDTQYF	TGTGCCAGCAGTTACTCAGGGGGGCTGGGCACAGATACGCAGTATTTT	TRBJ2-3	TRBV6-5	many	.
CSVKGTGGNTIYF	TGCAGTGTTAAAGGGACAGGTGGAAACACCATATATTTT	TRBJ1-3	TRBV20-1	.	TRBD1
CVSSLALGGETQYF	TGTGTCAGCAGCTTAGCCCTAGGGGGGGAGACCCAGTACTTC	TRBJ2-5	TRBV7-2	.	.
CASRDTEAFF	TGTGCCAGTAGGGACACTGAAGCTTTCTTT	TRBJ1-1	TRBV19	once	.
CASRPGTGAYEQYF	TGCGCCAGCAGGCCAGGGACAGGGGCCTACGAGCAGTACTTC	TRBJ2-7	TRBV4-1	.	TRBD1
CSYGWTADSPLHF	TGCAGTTACGGTTGGACAGCGGATTCACCCCTCCACTTT	TRBJ1-6	TRBV20-1	.	.
CASSPGGAGANVLTF	TGTGCCAGCAGCCCGGGGGGAGCTGGGGCCAACGTCCTGACTTTC	TRBJ2-6	TRBV9	.	TRBD2